One sample yielded the 26 T cell receptor beta chains listed below, sequenced in a study of early T cells in non-severe SARS-CoV-2 infection (dated by TCRdb to the early 2020s). Libraries were made using 5' RACE. TCRdb records NextSeq 500 as the sequencer. Through fastp at Q25 and MiXCR, TCRdb rebuilt clones from the public reads, retaining in-frame beta chains. Rows matching on CDR3 protein sequence are summarized as one entry with the most common DNA and genes. In all, the sample holds around 70,000 distinct CDR3 sequences, and roughly 9.1% of those were seen once. Of the sample, 2.5% to 3.5% falls within the top ten clones. The source material was whole blood. These receptors were collected from an adult who was a healthcare worker with PCR-confirmed SARS-CoV-2 infection or an uninfected control (not recorded which).

The CDR3 sequence is CASTKGFGYTF. The CDR3 nucleotides read TGTGCCAGTACTAAAGGGTTTGGCTACACCTTC. The chain uses TRBV19 and TRBJ1-2, with D hard to call. The V gene lost 7 bases and the J gene lost 7 bases, with 10 bases spanning the gap. This CDR3 is built from 11 residues. Germline CDR1 LNHDA, CDR2 SQIVND (reference sequence).

Ten or more counts support this clonotype. The chain couples TRBV6-6 to TRBJ1-6, with 9 bases that match TRBD1. The trim removed 7 bases at V and 7 bases at J, leaving 8 bases unmatched. This CDR3 is built from 15 residues. CDR1 and CDR2 (germline): MNHNY, SVGAGI (reference sequence). The CDR3 here is CASTTGDRENSPLHF. The CDR3 DNA sequence: TGTGCCAGCACCACCGGGGACAGGGAAAATTCACCCCTCCACTTT.

This sequence joins TRBV12-3 or TRBV12-4 and TRBJ1-2; D might be TRBD1 (6 bases). V was trimmed by 5 bases and J by 2 bases, leaving 6 bases between them. The CDR3 runs 12 residues. The CDR3 coding sequence is TGTGCCAGCAGTGGACAGAACTATGGCTACACCTTC. This translates into CASSGQNYGYTF.

In this sample, this clonotype turned up many times. The genes are TRBV5-1 and TRBJ2-3; possibly TRBD1 for D (8 bases). CDR1 SGHRS and CDR2 YFSETQ come from the germline V gene. There are 14 residues in the CDR3. Trimming removed 2 bases at V and 3 bases at J, with 10 bases between. CDR3 region: CASSLQGGTDTQYF. In DNA, the CDR3 is TGCGCCAGCAGCTTACAGGGGGGGACAGATACGCAGTATTTT.

This rearrangement joins TRBV12-3 or TRBV12-4 to TRBJ2-2; D gene uncertain. This CDR3 has 15 residues. With 1 base removed from V and 1 base from J, the gap between germline ends came to 7 bases. For the CDR3, the DNA is TGTGCCAGCAGTTTAGATCCGAAGAACACCGGGGAGCTGTTTTTT. Encoded protein: CASSLDPKNTGELFF.

V is TRBV7-9 and J is TRBJ2-7; no clear D. The CDR3 extends over 14 amino acids. Germline V gives CDR1 SEHNR, CDR2 FQNEAQ (reference sequence). Deletions cut 5 bases from V and 6 bases from J, with 17 bases between. This CDR3 reads CASSLSGLLGEQYF. The CDR3, as DNA: TGTGCCAGCAGCCTTAGTGGCCTTCTGGGCGAGCAGTACTTC.

This clonotype was observed at least ten times. The V call is TRBV19, the J call TRBJ2-2; 8 nucleotides agree with TRBD2. The CDR3 totals 16 residues. Germline V CDR1 and CDR2: LNHDA, SQIVND (reference sequence). The ends lost 6 bases at V and 5 bases at J; junction bases unmatched: 11. In nucleotides, the CDR3 is TGTGCCAGTAGATGGAACGGGAGGGCTGGTACCGGGGAGCTGTTTTTT. Protein: CASRWNGRAGTGELFF.

This clonotype was seen at least ten times. The J gene is TRBJ1-2, the V gene TRBV20-1, with no clear D. V lost 0 bases, J lost 2 bases, and 7 bases lay in between. The CDR3 length is 13 residues. Germline CDR1 DFQATT, CDR2 SNEGSKA (reference sequence). The CDR3 region has the DNA TGCAGTGCTAGAGAGCAGATAAACTATGGCTACACCTTC. Its translation: CSAREQINYGYTF.

The rearrangement uses TRBV6-5 and TRBJ2-7, with 7 positions matching TRBD1. Germline V gene lookup returns CDR1 MNHEY and CDR2 SVGAGI. The CDR3 sequence is 14 residues long. The junction had 12 bases not matched to a gene; V was cut back by 6 bases and J by 7 bases. In DNA, the CDR3 is TGTGCCAGCAGCCGCTCTGACAGGGCGGGTGAGCAGTACTTC. This gives the protein CASSRSDRAGEQYF.

The table lists this clonotype with many counts. The CDR3 loop reads CASSSDRVSETQYF. DNA of the CDR3: TGTGCCAGCAGCTCGGACAGGGTCTCAGAGACCCAGTACTTC. V is TRBV11-2 and J is TRBJ2-5; 8 bases align to TRBD1. Per the germline V gene, CDR1 is SGHAT and CDR2 is FQNNGV. Trimming cost V 4 bases and J 4 bases; bases outside gene matches: 5. This CDR3 has 14 amino acids.

The chain couples TRBV20-1 to TRBJ2-7; 7 bases agree with TRBD1. J gave up 6 bases and V 6 bases, and 8 bases lay outside the gene matches. The CDR3 length is 12 residues. CDR1 is DFQATT, CDR2 SNEGSKA, per germline (reference sequence). The CDR3 DNA follows: TGCAGTGCGGAACCGGACAGGCGCGAGCAGTACTTC. As protein: CSAEPDRREQYF.

This clonotype was seen more than once but under ten times. The chain has TRBV2 and TRBJ2-3, with 9 bases fitting TRBD2. CDR3 length equals 16 residues. CDR1 is SNHLY and CDR2 is FYNNEI in the germline V gene. V was pared by 3 bases and J by 0 bases, with 4 bases of the junction left unmatched. The CDR3 region has the DNA TGTGCCAGCAGTGAGGGGACTAGCAGAAGCACAGATACGCAGTATTTT. Its protein product is CASSEGTSRSTDTQYF.

This clonotype occurred many times. The V gene is TRBV20-1, the J gene TRBJ1-5, with D unresolved. CDR1 and CDR2 (germline): DFQATT, SNEGSKA (reference sequence). The CDR3 has 12 amino acids. Trimming shortened V by 0 bases and J by 4 bases, and 4 bases separated the two germline ends. The CDR3 protein is CSARDTNQPQHF. The CDR3 nucleotides are TGCAGTGCTAGAGATACAAATCAGCCCCAGCATTTT.

This clonotype came up a few times. The chain is built from TRBV10-3 and TRBJ2-3; TRBD1 matches at 11 bases. There are 18 residues in the CDR3. Germline assignment: CDR1 ENHRY and CDR2 SYGVKD. The V gene end was trimmed by 6 bases and the J gene end by 1 base; junction bases not matched to a gene: 12. CDR3 bases: TGTGCCATCAGGCCGGGACAGGGGGAAGCGGGAGGCACAGATACGCAGTATTTT. This codes for CAIRPGQGEAGGTDTQYF.

In its sample, this clonotype was seen many times. This sequence joins TRBV5-5 and TRBJ2-7, with 12 nucleotides matching TRBD2. Per germline, CDR1 SGHKS and CDR2 YYEKEE (reference sequence). CDR3 length equals 16 residues. The trim removed 0 bases at V and 3 bases at J, leaving 4 bases unmatched. CDR3 sequence reads: CASSLAGLAGVYEQYF. The CDR3 DNA is TGTGCCAGCAGCTTGGCGGGACTAGCGGGTGTCTACGAGCAGTACTTC.

This clonotype was detected ten times or more. The chain carries TRBV18 and TRBJ2-1, with D perhaps TRBD2 (7 bases). Deletions cut 6 bases from V and 5 bases from J, with 17 bases between. The CDR3 runs 15 residues. The germline CDR1 and CDR2 sequences are KGHSH and LQKENI. The CDR3 DNA follows: TGTGCCAGCTCCCTCGGCGGGGGCTTTGACAATGAGCAGTTCTTC. Its translation is CASSLGGGFDNEQFF.

The chain employs TRBV7-2 and TRBJ1-1; D is ambiguous. The ends were cut back, 3 bases at V and 0 bases at J, with 8 bases in the middle. This CDR3 region has 14 residues. Germline CDR1 is SGHTA and CDR2 is FQGNSA. CDR3 sequence: CASSFGMLNTEAFF. CDR3 nucleotides: TGTGCCAGCAGCTTCGGGATGTTGAACACTGAAGCTTTCTTT.

This clonotype has more than one count but fewer than ten. The V and J genes are TRBV12-3 or TRBV12-4 and TRBJ1-1; D gene ambiguous. The CDR3 is made up of 16 amino acids. With 6 bases removed from V and 4 bases from J, the gap between germline ends came to 21 bases. In DNA, the CDR3 is TGTGCCAGCAGCCCGAGGGCCCCCCAATCATTCACTGAAGCTTTCTTT. As protein: CASSPRAPQSFTEAFF.

This clonotype was found a few times. The chain recombines TRBV21-1 with TRBJ2-7; no DNA check was done on the table's D call, TRBD2. TRBV21-1 is described as a pseudogene. The CDR3 is 19 amino acids. DNA of the CDR3: TGTGCCAGCAGCAAACTCGGACTAGCGGGAGTGGCGGCGGGGTACGAGCAGTACTTC. As protein: CASSKLGLAGVAAGYEQYF.

V usage is TRBV27 and J usage is TRBJ1-2; maybe TRBD1 (5 bases). Trimming stripped 6 bases from V and 4 bases from J, with 12 bases between. The CDR3 runs to 13 residues. The germline CDR1 and CDR2 sequences are MNHEY and SMNVEV (reference sequence). The CDR3 DNA sequence: TGTGCCAGCAGGCCGACAGAGTTCTATGGCTACACCTTC. This codes for CASRPTEFYGYTF.

The rearrangement links TRBV29-1 to TRBJ2-1; possibly TRBD2 for D (6 bases). The CDR3 runs 16 residues. V was cut by 7 bases and J by 0 bases, with 19 bases left in between. Germline CDR1 SQVTM, CDR2 ANQGSEA. The CDR3 DNA reads TGCAGCGCACTTTTGGGGGTCGGGAGCTCCTACAATGAGCAGTTCTTC. Its protein is CSALLGVGSSYNEQFF.

The chain couples TRBV9 to TRBJ1-1, with a weak D call TRBD1 (5 bases). The CDR3 is made up of 13 amino acids. The germline V and J ends were trimmed by 0 bases and 7 bases, with 10 bases remaining between them. CDR1 is SGDLS and CDR2 is YYNGEE in the germline V gene. The CDR3 spells CASSVAGSGEAFF. Here the CDR3 DNA reads TGTGCCAGCAGCGTAGCAGGGTCGGGTGAAGCTTTCTTT.

There are many counts of this clonotype. The chain carries TRBV12-3 or TRBV12-4 and TRBJ1-4; TRBD1 might be the D (6 bases). V lost 6 bases, J lost 4 bases, and 18 bases lay in between. The CDR3 sequence is 16 residues long. DNA for the CDR3: TGTGCCAGCAGGGGGGACACCCCAACTTATAATGAAAAACTGTTTTTT. Translation: CASRGDTPTYNEKLFF.

The chain combines TRBV6-1 with TRBJ2-4; D gene ambiguous. The CDR3 is 13 residues long. Germline loops: CDR1 MNHNS, CDR2 SASEGT. Trimming removed 4 bases at V and 2 bases at J, with 6 bases between. CDR3 sequence reads: CASSVTSKNIQYF. The CDR3 nucleotides are TGTGCCAGCAGTGTTACCTCCAAAAACATTCAGTACTTC.

The rearrangement links TRBV20-1 to TRBJ2-4, with D tentatively TRBD1 or TRBD2 (5 bases each). Germline V CDR1 and CDR2: DFQATT, SNEGSKA (reference sequence). The CDR3 has 14 amino acids. Trimming stripped 5 bases from V and 11 bases from J, with 22 bases between. The CDR3 nucleotides are TGCAGTGCTGGTGGGGCTAGCATGGTATCCCTTCAGTACTTC. This codes for CSAGGASMVSLQYF.

This clonotype was counted many times. The CDR3 DNA follows: TGTGCCAGCAGCTTAAACGCGCCGCCCCAAGAGACCCAGTACTTC. Translated: CASSLNAPPQETQYF. The chain carries TRBV7-3 and TRBJ2-5, with no clear D. The CDR3 runs 15 residues. With 1 base removed from V and 1 base from J, the gap between germline ends came to 10 bases. Germline CDR1 SGHTA, CDR2 FQGTGA.